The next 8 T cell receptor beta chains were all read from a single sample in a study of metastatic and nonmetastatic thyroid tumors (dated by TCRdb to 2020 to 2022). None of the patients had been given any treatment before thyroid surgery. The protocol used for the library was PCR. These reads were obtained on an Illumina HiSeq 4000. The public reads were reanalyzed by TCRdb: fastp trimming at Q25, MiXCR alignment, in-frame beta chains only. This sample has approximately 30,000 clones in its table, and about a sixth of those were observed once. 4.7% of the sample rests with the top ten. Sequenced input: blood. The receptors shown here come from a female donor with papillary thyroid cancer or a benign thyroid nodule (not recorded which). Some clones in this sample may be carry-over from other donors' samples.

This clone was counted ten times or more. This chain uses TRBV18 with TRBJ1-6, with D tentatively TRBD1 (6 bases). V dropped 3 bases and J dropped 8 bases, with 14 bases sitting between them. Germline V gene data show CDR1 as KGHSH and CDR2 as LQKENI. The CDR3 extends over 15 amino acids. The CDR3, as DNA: TGTGCCAGCTCACCCCAGGGGATCGAGGATTCACCCCTCCACTTT. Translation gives CASSPQGIEDSPLHF.

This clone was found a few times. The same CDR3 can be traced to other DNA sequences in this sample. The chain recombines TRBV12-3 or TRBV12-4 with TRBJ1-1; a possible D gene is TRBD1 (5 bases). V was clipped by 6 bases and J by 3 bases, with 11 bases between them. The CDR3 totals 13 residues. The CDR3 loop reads CASSRDSDTEAFF. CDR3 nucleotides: TGTGCCAGCAGCCGAGACAGTGACACTGAAGCTTTCTTT.

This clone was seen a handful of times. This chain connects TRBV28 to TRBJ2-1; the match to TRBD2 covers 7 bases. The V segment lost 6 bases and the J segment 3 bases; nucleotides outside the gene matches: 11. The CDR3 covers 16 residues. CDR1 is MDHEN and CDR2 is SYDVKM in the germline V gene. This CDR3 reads CASSFGGGGVYNEQFF. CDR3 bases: TGTGCCAGCAGCTTTGGTGGCGGGGGAGTCTACAATGAGCAGTTCTTC. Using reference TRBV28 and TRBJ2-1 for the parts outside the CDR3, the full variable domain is DVKVTQSSRYLVKRTGEKVFLECVQDMDHENMFWYRQDPGLGLRLIYFSYDVKMKEKGDIPEGYSVSREKKERFSLILESASTNQTSMYLCASSFGGGGVYNEQFFGPGTRLTVL.

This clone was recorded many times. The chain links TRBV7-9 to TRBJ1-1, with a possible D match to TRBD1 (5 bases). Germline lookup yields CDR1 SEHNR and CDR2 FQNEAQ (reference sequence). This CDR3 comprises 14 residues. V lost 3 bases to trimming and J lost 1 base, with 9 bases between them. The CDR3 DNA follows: TGTGCCAGCAGCTTGGGACGGCCGAACACTGAAGCTTTCTTT. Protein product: CASSLGRPNTEAFF.

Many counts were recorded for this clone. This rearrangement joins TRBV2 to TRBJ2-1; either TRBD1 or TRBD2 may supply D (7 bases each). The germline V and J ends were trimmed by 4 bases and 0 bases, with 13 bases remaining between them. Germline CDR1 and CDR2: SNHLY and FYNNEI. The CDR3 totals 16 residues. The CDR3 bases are TGTGCCAGCAGTGTGGGAGGGGGCTTCTCCTACAATGAGCAGTTCTTC. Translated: CASSVGGGFSYNEQFF.

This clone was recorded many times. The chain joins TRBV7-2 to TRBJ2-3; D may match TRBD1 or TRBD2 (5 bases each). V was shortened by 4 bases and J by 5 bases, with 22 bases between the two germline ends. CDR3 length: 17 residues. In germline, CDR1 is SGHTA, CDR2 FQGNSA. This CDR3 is CASSSTWDQKTGDTQYF. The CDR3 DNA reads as TGTGCCAGCAGCTCAACCTGGGACCAGAAAACGGGAGATACGCAGTATTTT. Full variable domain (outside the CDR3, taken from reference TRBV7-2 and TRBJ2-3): GAGVSQSPSNKVTEKGKDVELRCDPISGHTALYWYRQSLGQGLEFLIYFQGNSAPDKSGLPSDRFSAERTGGSVSTLTIQRTQQEDSAVYLCASSSTWDQKTGDTQYFGPGTRLTVL.

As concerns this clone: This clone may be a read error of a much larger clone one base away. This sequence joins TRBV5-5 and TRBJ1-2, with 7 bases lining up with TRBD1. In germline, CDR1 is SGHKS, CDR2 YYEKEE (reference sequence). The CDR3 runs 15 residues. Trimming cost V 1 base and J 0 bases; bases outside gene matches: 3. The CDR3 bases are TGTGCCAGCAGCTTGACAGGGGACACTAACTATGGCTACACCTTC. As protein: CASSLTGDTNYGYTF.

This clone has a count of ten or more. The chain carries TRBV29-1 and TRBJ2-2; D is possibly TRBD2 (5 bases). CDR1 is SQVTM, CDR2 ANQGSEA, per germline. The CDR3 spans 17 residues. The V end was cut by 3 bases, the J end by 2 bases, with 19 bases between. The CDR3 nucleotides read TGCAGCGTTGAGGGATTCGGGAATGACTTTAACACCGGGGAGCTGTTTTTT. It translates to CSVEGFGNDFNTGELFF.